Listed below are T cell receptor beta chains from one sample, sequenced in a study of beta chain features in type 1 diabetes. Repertoires were generated with immunoSEQ multiplex PCR, while TCRdb's copy carries only in-frame clones and drops some. This sample has 310,000 or so clones, with roughly 8% found just once. Sequenced material: central memory CD4+ T cells from blood. The receptors were sampled from a woman under 30 in good health. Each CDR3 is given without its conserved first and last residue.

cdr3_length v_call cdr3_aa
12 TRBV28 ASRPSGTPYEQY
11 TRBV6-6 ASLSPSSGGYT
13 TRBV7-3 ASSLSTGEGYEQY
10 TRBV2 ATGTQRTEAF
13 TRBV6-6 ASSYPLAGAGELF
14 TRBV29-1 SVGGLAGPRGGELF
14 TRBV5-1 ASSLVRDSWNTEAF
13 TRBV19 ASRVTGMGYNEQF
13 TRBV10-3 AISDSRGLNNEQF
13 TRBV7-8 ASSSVTSGVDEQY
12 TRBV2 ASSGGASVDEQY
12 TRBV7-3 ASRISGTSHTQY
15 TRBV7-2 ASSSQGIRSTYNEQF
11 TRBV7-2 ASSTRQVEGYT
16 TRBV15 ATSRDRPGLGRGGELF
12 TRBV9 ASSVQGSTDTQY
10 TRBV7-9 ASSPASYEQY
12 TRBV10-3 ATADSHGQETQY
12 TRBV19 ASSYGVGNTEAF
11 TRBV5-1 ASSQLETDTQY
12 TRBV4-3 ASSVDRGDQPQH
14 TRBV4-3 ASSQGTSGIVYEQY
13 TRBV7-2 ASSQDSTYTDTQY
13 TRBV7-2 ASSLDREFAGELF